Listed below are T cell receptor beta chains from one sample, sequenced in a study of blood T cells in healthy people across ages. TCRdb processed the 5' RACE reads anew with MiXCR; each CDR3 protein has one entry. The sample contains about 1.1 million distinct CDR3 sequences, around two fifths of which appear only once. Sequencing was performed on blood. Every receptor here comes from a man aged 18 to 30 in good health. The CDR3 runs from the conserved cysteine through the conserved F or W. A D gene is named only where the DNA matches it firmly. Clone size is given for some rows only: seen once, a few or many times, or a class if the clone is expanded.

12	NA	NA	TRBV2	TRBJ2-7	CAGRGDPYEQYF	TGTGCCGGCAGGGGGGATCCCTACGAGCAGTACTTC
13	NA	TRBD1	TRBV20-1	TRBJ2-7	CSAQRTGSYEQYF	TGCAGTGCTCAAAGGACAGGGAGCTACGAGCAGTACTTC
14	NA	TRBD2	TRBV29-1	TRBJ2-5	CSASSGGLNNEQYF	TGCAGCGCTTCTAGCGGGGGGCTAAACAATGAGCAGTACTTC
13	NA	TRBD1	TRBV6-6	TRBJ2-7	CTSRTGVYNEQYF	TGTACCAGCAGAACAGGGGTCTACAATGAGCAGTACTTC
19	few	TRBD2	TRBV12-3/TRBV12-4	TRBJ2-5	CASSFRLGSGGTSQETQYF	TGTGCCAGCAGTTTTAGGTTAGGTAGCGGGGGGACTTCCCAAGAGACCCAGTACTTC
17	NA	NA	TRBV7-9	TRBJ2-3	CARSPGEPIFLTDTQYF	TGTGCCAGATCGCCCGGAGAGCCCATTTTTCTCACAGATACGCAGTATTTT
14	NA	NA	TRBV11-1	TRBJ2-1	CASRPPGVGNEQFF	TGTGCCAGCAGACCGCCGGGCGTAGGGAATGAGCAGTTCTTC
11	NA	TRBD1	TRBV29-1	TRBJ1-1	CSVPQGTEAFF	TGCAGCGTTCCACAGGGGACTGAAGCTTTCTTT
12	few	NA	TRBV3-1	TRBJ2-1	CASSQLHNEQFF	TGTGCCAGCAGCCAACTCCACAATGAGCAGTTCTTC
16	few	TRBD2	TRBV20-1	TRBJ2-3	CSARGLAGVSTDTQYF	TGCAGTGCTAGAGGTCTAGCGGGGGTTAGCACAGATACGCAGTATTTT
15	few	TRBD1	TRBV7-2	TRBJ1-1	CASSTQGATNTEAFF	TGTGCCAGCAGCACACAGGGGGCGACAAACACTGAAGCTTTCTTT
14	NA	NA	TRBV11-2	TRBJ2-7	CASSQGRTSSEQYF	TGTGCCAGCAGCCAGGGACGGACTTCCTCCGAGCAGTACTTC
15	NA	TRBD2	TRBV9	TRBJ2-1	CASSISGGWANEQFF	TGTGCCAGCAGCATTAGCGGGGGCTGGGCCAATGAGCAGTTCTTC
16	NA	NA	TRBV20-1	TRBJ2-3	CSARPILGTGTDTQYF	TGCAGTGCTAGGCCGATACTAGGAACCGGTACAGATACGCAGTATTTT
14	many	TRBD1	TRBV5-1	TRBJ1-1	CASSLGGSNTEAFF	TGCGCCAGCAGCTTAGGGGGCTCGAACACTGAAGCTTTCTTT
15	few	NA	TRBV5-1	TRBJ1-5	CASSLDTASNQPQHF	TGCGCCAGCAGCTTGGATACAGCCTCCAATCAGCCCCAGCATTTT
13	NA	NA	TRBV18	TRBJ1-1	CASSHSKNTEAFF	TGTGCCAGCTCTCACAGTAAGAACACTGAAGCTTTCTTT
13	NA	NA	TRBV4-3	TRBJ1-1	CASSSEVGTEAFF	TGCGCCAGCAGCTCAGAAGTGGGGACTGAAGCTTTCTTT
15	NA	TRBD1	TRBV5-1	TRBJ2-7	CASSSLDRAAHEQYF	TGCGCCAGCAGCTCACTCGACAGGGCGGCCCACGAGCAGTACTTC
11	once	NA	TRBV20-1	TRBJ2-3	CSATPRDTQYF	TGCAGTGCTACCCCTAGGGATACGCAGTATTTT
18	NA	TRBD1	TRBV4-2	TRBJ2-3	CASSQDSLDRGQTDTQYF	TGTGCCAGCAGCCAAGATTCCCTAGACAGGGGGCAAACAGATACGCAGTATTTT
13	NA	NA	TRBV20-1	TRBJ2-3	CTVGGRGTDTQYF	TGCACCGTCGGGGGGCGAGGTACAGATACGCAGTATTTT
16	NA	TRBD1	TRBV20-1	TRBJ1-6	CSASGDRGPLYSPLHF	TGCAGTGCTAGTGGGGACAGGGGGCCCCTTTATTCACCCCTCCACTTT
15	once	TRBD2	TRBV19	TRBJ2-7	CASSTSGGLTYEQYF	TGTGCCAGTAGTACTAGCGGGGGGCTAACCTACGAGCAGTACTTC
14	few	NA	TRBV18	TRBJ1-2	CASSPSETDYGYTF	TGTGCCAGCTCACCTTCGGAGACGGACTATGGCTACACCTTC
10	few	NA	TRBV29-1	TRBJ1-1	CSVERGPAFF	TGCAGCGTTGAGAGGGGCCCAGCTTTCTTT
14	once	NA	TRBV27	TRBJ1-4	CASPLGPWYEKLFF	TGTGCCAGCCCTTTAGGACCGTGGTATGAAAAACTGTTTTTT
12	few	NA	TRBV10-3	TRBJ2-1	CATGQNYNEQFF	TGTGCCACCGGACAGAACTACAATGAGCAGTTCTTC